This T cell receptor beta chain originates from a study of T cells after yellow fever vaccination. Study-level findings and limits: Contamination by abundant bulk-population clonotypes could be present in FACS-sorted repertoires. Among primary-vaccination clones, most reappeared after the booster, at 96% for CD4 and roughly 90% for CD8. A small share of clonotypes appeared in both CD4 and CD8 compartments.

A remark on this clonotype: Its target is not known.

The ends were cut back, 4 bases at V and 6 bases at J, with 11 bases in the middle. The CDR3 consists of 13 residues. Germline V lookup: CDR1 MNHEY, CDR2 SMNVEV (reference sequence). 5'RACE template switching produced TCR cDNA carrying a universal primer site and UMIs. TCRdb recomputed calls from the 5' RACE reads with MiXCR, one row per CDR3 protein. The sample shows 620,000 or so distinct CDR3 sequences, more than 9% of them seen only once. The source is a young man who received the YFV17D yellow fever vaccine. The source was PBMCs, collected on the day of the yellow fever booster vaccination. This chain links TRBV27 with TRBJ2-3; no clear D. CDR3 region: CASSYKPGDTQYF. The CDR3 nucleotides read TGTGCCAGCAGTTATAAACCAGGTGATACGCAGTATTTT.